A single T cell receptor (beta chain) is shown here with its context. The data stem from a study of T cells in Graves' hyperthyroidism and ophthalmopathy. On the study more broadly: Peripheral blood was taken when the disease was first diagnosed, before any treatment began.

Patients were excluded for uncontrolled infection, other autoimmune disease, pregnancy or lactation. Diagnosis relied on clinical symptoms, serum thyroxine and TRAb, thyroid ultrasound and orbital computed tomography. Isolation of PBMCs was performed on 9.5 to 10 ml fresh peripheral blood. From RNA transcripts, TCR beta CDR3 regions were amplified. The HTBI primer set served for first-round RT-PCR of the TCR CDR3. TCRdb independently ran MiXCR on the multiplex PCR reads; one entry per CDR3 protein. The sample lists hundreds of thousands of distinct CDR3 sequences; under 20% were seen once. This sequence was found in a woman aged 18-29 years with Graves' ophthalmopathy. The sample was blood.

This CDR3 reads CASSPYTDSNQPQHF. The CDR3 DNA reads as TGTGCCAGCAGTCCATACACAGATAGCAATCAGCCCCAGCATTTT. The V gene is TRBV27, the J gene TRBJ1-5; no reliable D call. Trimming took 5 bases from V and 0 from J, leaving 11 bases between them. The CDR3 is 15 residues long. Germline lookup yields CDR1 MNHEY and CDR2 SMNVEV (reference sequence).